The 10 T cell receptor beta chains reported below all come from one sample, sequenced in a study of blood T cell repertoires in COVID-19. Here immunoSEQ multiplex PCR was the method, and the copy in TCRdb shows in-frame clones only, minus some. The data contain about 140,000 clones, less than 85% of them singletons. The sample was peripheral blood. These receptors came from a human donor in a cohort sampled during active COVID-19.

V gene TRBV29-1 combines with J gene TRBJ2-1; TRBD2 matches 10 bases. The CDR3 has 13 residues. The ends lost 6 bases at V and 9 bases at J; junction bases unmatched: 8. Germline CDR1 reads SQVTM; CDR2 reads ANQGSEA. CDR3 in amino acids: CSVRAGGPPEQFF. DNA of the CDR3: TGCAGCGTCCGAGCGGGGGGGCCCCCTGAGCAGTTCTTC.

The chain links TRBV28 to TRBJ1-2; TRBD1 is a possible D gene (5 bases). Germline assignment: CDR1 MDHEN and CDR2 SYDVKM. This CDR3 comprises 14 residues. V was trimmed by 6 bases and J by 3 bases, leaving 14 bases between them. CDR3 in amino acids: CASRSQGRDYGYTF. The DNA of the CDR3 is TGTGCCAGCAGATCCCAGGGTCGGGACTATGGCTACACCTTC.

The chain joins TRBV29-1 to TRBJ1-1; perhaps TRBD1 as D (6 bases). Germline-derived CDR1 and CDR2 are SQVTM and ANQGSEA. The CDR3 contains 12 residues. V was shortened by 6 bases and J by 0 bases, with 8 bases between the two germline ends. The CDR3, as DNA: TGCAGCGTCGAGGGGGTGAACACTGAAGCTTTCTTT. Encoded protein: CSVEGVNTEAFF. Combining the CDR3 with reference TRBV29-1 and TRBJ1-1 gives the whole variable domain SAVISQKPSRDICQRGTSLTIQCQVDSQVTMMFWYRQQPGQSLTLIATANQGSEATYESGFVIDKFPISRPNLTFSTLTVSNMSPEDSSIYLCSVEGVNTEAFFGQGTRLTVV.

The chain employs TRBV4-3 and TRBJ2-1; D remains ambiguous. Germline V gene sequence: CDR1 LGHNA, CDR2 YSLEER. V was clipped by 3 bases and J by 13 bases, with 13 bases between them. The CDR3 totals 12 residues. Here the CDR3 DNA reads TGCGCCAGCAGCCACGAGCCCGGTAGCCAGTTCTTC. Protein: CASSHEPGSQFF.

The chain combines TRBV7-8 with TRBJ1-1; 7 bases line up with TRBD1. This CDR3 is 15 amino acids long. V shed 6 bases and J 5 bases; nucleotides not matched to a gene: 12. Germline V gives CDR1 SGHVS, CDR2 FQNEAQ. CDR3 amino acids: CASRNPGQPRTEAFF. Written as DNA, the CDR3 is TGTGCCAGCAGGAACCCGGGACAGCCAAGAACTGAAGCTTTCTTT.

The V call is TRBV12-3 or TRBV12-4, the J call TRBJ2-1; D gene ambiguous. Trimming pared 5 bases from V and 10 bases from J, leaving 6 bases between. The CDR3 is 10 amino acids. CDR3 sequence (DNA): TGTGCCAGCAGTGGGCTAGAGCAGTTCTTC. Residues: CASSGLEQFF.

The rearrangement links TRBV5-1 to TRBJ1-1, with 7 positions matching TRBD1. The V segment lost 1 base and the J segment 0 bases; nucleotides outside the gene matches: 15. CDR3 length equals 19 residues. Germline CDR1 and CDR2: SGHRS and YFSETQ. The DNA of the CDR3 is TGCGCCAGCAGCTTGAACCCGGGACAGACAAACCCTATGAACACTGAAGCTTTCTTT. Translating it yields CASSLNPGQTNPMNTEAFF.

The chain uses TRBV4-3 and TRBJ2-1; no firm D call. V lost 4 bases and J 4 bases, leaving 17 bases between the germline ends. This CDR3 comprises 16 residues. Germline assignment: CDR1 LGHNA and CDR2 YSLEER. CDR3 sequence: CASSLTSSRWYNEQFF. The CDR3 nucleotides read TGCGCCAGCAGCCTGACTTCCTCTCGGTGGTACAATGAGCAGTTCTTC.

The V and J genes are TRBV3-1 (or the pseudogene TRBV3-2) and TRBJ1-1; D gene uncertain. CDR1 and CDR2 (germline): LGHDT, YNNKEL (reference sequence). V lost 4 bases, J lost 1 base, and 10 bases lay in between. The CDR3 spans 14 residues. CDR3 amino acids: CASSPRRSNTEAFF. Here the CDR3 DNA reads TGTGCCAGCAGCCCCAGGCGTTCGAACACTGAAGCTTTCTTT.

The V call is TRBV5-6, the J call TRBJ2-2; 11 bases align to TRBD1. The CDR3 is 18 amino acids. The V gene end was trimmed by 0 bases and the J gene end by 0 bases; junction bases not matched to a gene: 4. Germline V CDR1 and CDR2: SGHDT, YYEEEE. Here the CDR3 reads CASSLGTGGFANTGELFF. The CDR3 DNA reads TGTGCCAGCAGCTTGGGGACAGGGGGCTTCGCGAACACCGGGGAGCTGTTTTTT.